This T cell receptor (beta chain) was captured in a study of cytomegalovirus exposure and HLA in healthy donors. 13 Jbeta primers and 60 Vbeta primers were used for the PCR. Here immunoSEQ multiplex PCR was the method, and the copy in TCRdb shows in-frame clones only, minus some. This table holds 110,000 to 150,000 clones, roughly 77% found once. Sequencing was performed on PBMCs. This receptor was taken from a male donor in good health and CMV-seronegative.

CDR3 in DNA: TGTGCCATCAGCGACGTCTCCGGGACACTCCCATATAAGCCCCAGCATTTT. Protein: CAISDVSGTLPYKPQHF. This chain links TRBV10-3 with TRBJ1-5; a possible D gene is TRBD1 (6 bases). Per the germline V gene, CDR1 is ENHRY and CDR2 is SYGVKD. The V end was cut by 6 bases, the J end by 8 bases, with 26 bases between. The CDR3 consists of 17 residues.